The 32 T cell receptor beta chains presented below share a single source sample, sequenced in a study of response to subunit inactivated influenza vaccine. Via MiXCR, TCRdb re-called the RT-PCR reads, giving one row per CDR3 protein. The table includes around 520,000 distinct CDR3 sequences, approximately 12% detected once. The sample was PBMCs from blood, taken on the day of vaccination. The receptor set was obtained from a man in his forties or fifties who received an inactivated influenza vaccine.

The genes are TRBV30 and TRBJ2-7; 7 nucleotides match TRBD1. V gave up 4 bases and J gave up 4 bases; unmatched junction bases: 4. This CDR3 has 12 amino acids. The germline V gene has CDR1 GTSNPN and CDR2 SVGIG (reference sequence). CDR3 residues: CAWNGRGYEQYF. In DNA, the CDR3 is TGTGCCTGGAATGGCAGGGGGTACGAGCAGTACTTC.

The V and J genes are TRBV12-3 or TRBV12-4 and TRBJ1-2; D remains ambiguous. The V end lost 5 bases, the J end lost 1 base, and 8 bases lay between the germline ends. The CDR3 sequence is 13 residues long. CDR3 bases: TGTGCCAGCAGTCCAAGCGTTAACTATGGCTACACCTTC. It translates to CASSPSVNYGYTF.

The chain links TRBV28 to TRBJ1-1, with TRBD1 identical over 11 bases. Germline lookup yields CDR1 MDHEN and CDR2 SYDVKM. The CDR3 runs to 17 residues. V shed 8 bases, J shed 6 bases, and the junction held 17 bases outside the gene matches. The CDR3: CASWTGYGQGAWAEAFF. The DNA of the CDR3 is TGTGCCAGCTGGACGGGGTATGGACAGGGGGCATGGGCTGAAGCTTTCTTT.

The chain employs TRBV6-2 or TRBV6-3 and TRBJ2-1; maybe TRBD2 (5 bases). The germline V and J ends were trimmed by 2 bases and 4 bases, with 12 bases remaining between them. This CDR3 contains 15 residues. The germline gives CDR1 MNHEY, CDR2 SVGEGT. CDR3 DNA: TGTGCCAGCAGTTACACCCGGCGGAGGTACAATGAGCAGTTCTTC. Translating gives CASSYTRRRYNEQFF.

The chain uses TRBV5-1 and TRBJ2-2; D remains unclear. Looked up from germline, CDR1 is SGHRS and CDR2 is YFSETQ. There are 13 residues in the CDR3. V was clipped by 4 bases and J by 6 bases, with 10 bases between them. The CDR3 loop is CASSLSQSGELFF. CDR3 DNA sequence: TGCGCCAGCAGCCTGAGTCAGTCCGGGGAGCTGTTTTTT.

The J gene is TRBJ2-5, the V gene TRBV14; D uncertain. This CDR3 has 11 amino acids. Germline CDR1 and CDR2: SGHDN and FVKESK. Trimming took 2 bases from V and 7 from J, leaving 5 bases between them. CDR3 DNA: TGTGCCAGCAGCCAATCGGTGACCCAGTACTTC. It specifies CASSQSVTQYF.

This chain joins TRBV3-1 and TRBJ2-7; D is perhaps TRBD1 (6 bases). From germline, CDR1 is LGHDT and CDR2 YNNKEL (reference sequence). This CDR3 is built from 14 residues. The ends were cut back, 6 bases at V and 2 bases at J, with 14 bases in the middle. CDR3 region: CASRDSSITYEQYF. The CDR3 nucleotides read TGTGCCAGCAGGGACAGTTCGATAACCTACGAGCAGTACTTC.

This clonotype showed up just a few times. The chain has TRBV29-1 and TRBJ2-1; 10 bases agree with TRBD1. From germline, CDR1 is SQVTM and CDR2 ANQGSEA. This CDR3 spans 15 amino acids. Trimming took 0 bases from V and 3 from J; bases not matched to a gene: 2. The CDR3: CSVEERDRGYNEQFF. The DNA for the CDR3 is TGCAGCGTTGAAGAACGGGACAGGGGCTACAATGAGCAGTTCTTC.

V gene TRBV12-3 or TRBV12-4 combines with J gene TRBJ2-1, with D unresolved. V was cut by 4 bases and J by 8 bases, with 12 bases left in between. This CDR3 region has 13 residues. The CDR3 sequence: CASSSLRFDEQFF. In DNA form, the CDR3 reads TGTGCCAGCAGTTCCCTAAGGTTCGATGAGCAGTTCTTC.

This clonotype was observed at least ten times. This CDR3 is CASSLAAVQYEQYF. The CDR3 DNA reads as TGCGCCAGCAGCTTGGCAGCAGTGCAGTACGAGCAGTACTTC. The genes are TRBV5-1 and TRBJ2-7; no reliable D call. CDR1 is SGHRS and CDR2 is YFSETQ in the germline V gene. V was trimmed by 0 bases and J by 4 bases, leaving 11 bases between them. This CDR3 contains 14 residues.

This clonotype showed up many times. This rearrangement joins TRBV3-1 to TRBJ2-7; D unresolved. Looked up from germline, CDR1 is LGHDT and CDR2 is YNNKEL (reference sequence). The V and J ends lost 1 base and 0 bases respectively, with 7 bases between them. The CDR3 totals 14 residues. In DNA, the CDR3 is TGTGCCAGCAGCCAAGGGTCAATCTCCTACGAGCAGTACTTC. It encodes CASSQGSISYEQYF.

This clonotype appeared many times. The rearrangement uses TRBV9 and TRBJ2-1; D remains ambiguous. The germline V gene encodes CDR1 SGDLS and CDR2 YYNGEE. Trimming cost V 0 bases and J 1 base, with 8 bases left between them. The CDR3 totals 15 residues. CDR3 DNA: TGTGCCAGCAGCGTAGTCCCTGGGTCCTACAATGAGCAGTTCTTC. Amino acids: CASSVVPGSYNEQFF.

Ten or more counts support this clonotype. The CDR3 DNA reads as TGCGCCAGCAGCCAAGATAGGGGGACAGGGGGTAATGAGCAGTTCTTC. Translation gives CASSQDRGTGGNEQFF. This chain joins TRBV4-3 and TRBJ2-1, with 11 nucleotides matching TRBD1. Germline V lookup: CDR1 LGHNA, CDR2 YSLEER. This CDR3 comprises 16 residues. J lost 7 bases, V lost 0 bases, and 5 bases had no gene match.

This clonotype was counted a few times. This chain uses TRBV12-3 or TRBV12-4 with TRBJ2-5; D may be TRBD1 or TRBD2 (5 bases each). There are 14 residues in the CDR3. V lost 3 bases to trimming and J lost 1 base, with 9 bases between them. As DNA, the CDR3 is TGTGCCAGCAGTTTTGCAGGGACCCAAGAGACCCAGTACTTC. Its protein product is CASSFAGTQETQYF.

This clonotype appeared a few times. J is TRBJ2-7 and V is TRBV20-1; 9 bases are shared with TRBD1. The CDR3 extends over 12 amino acids. Trimming cost V 5 bases and J 4 bases; bases outside gene matches: 3. Germline loops: CDR1 DFQATT, CDR2 SNEGSKA (reference sequence). As DNA, the CDR3 is TGCAGTGCTTCCGGGACAGGGTACGAGCAGTACTTC. Translating gives CSASGTGYEQYF.

The chain recombines TRBV11-3 with TRBJ1-2, with 7 nucleotides matching TRBD1. Unmatched junction bases numbered 11, after V lost 2 bases and J lost 5 bases. Per the germline V gene, CDR1 is SGHNT and CDR2 is YENEEA. This CDR3 comprises 16 residues. The CDR3 coding sequence is TGTGCCAGCAGCTTATTCACGGACAGGAGATCTTATGGCTACACCTTC. Translation gives CASSLFTDRRSYGYTF.

This clonotype has a handful of counts. The chain carries TRBV24-1 and TRBJ2-5; 8 nucleotides agree with TRBD1. The J segment lost 6 bases and the V segment lost 8 bases, leaving 4 bases of the junction unmatched. Looked up from germline, CDR1 is KGHDR and CDR2 is SFDVKD. CDR3 length equals 12 residues. Written as DNA, the CDR3 is TGTGCCACCATCGGACAGGGAAAGACCCAGTACTTC. Encoded protein: CATIGQGKTQYF.

This clonotype was seen only a few times. The V call is TRBV4-3, the J call TRBJ2-1, with D unclear. The CDR3 is 13 residues long. The V gene's germline CDR1 is LGHNA and CDR2 YSLEER. The V and J ends lost 4 bases and 11 bases respectively, with 15 bases between them. CDR3 in DNA: TGCGCCAGCAGCCCAGCTATGACTTTGCAGCAGTTCTTC. Residues: CASSPAMTLQQFF.

This clonotype occurred a few times. The gene calls are TRBV7-2 and TRBJ2-2, with unresolved D. Germline V gives CDR1 SGHTA, CDR2 FQGNSA. CDR3 length equals 14 residues. The V end was cut by 1 base, the J end by 4 bases, with 7 bases between. CDR3 nucleotide sequence: TGTGCCAGCAGCTTAGGCCTTCTCACCGGGGAGCTGTTTTTT. Translating gives CASSLGLLTGELFF. Combining the CDR3 with reference TRBV7-2 and TRBJ2-2 gives the whole variable domain GAGVSQSPSNKVTEKGKDVELRCDPISGHTALYWYRQSLGQGLEFLIYFQGNSAPDKSGLPSDRFSAERTGGSVSTLTIQRTQQEDSAVYLCASSLGLLTGELFFGEGSRLTVL.

The chain is built from TRBV28 and TRBJ2-3; no reliable D call. Trimming took 4 bases from V and 2 from J, leaving 7 bases between them. Germline V CDR1 and CDR2: MDHEN, SYDVKM. The CDR3 contains 13 residues. This CDR3 reads CASSSDNTDTQYF. CDR3 nucleotides: TGTGCCAGCAGTTCAGACAACACAGATACGCAGTATTTT.

The chain has TRBV28 and TRBJ2-3; possibly TRBD1 or TRBD2 for D (6 bases each). Germline V gene sequence: CDR1 MDHEN, CDR2 SYDVKM. The CDR3 loop spans 16 amino acids. V lost 8 bases and J lost 0, with 18 bases in between. The CDR3 sequence is CASAFQGTSSTDTQYF. The CDR3 coding sequence is TGTGCCAGCGCCTTCCAGGGGACTTCTAGCACAGATACGCAGTATTTT.

This clonotype showed up just a few times. The chain combines TRBV4-3 with TRBJ2-2, with 11 bases aligning to TRBD2. The CDR3 has 17 residues. Germline V gene sequence: CDR1 LGHNA, CDR2 YSLEER. V gave up 2 bases and J gave up 6 bases; unmatched junction bases: 8. The CDR3 nucleotides read TGCGCCAGCAGCCAATCTTTAGCGGGGGGGCTCGCCGGGGAGCTGTTTTTT. Residues: CASSQSLAGGLAGELFF.

This clonotype came up many times. The chain is built from TRBV29-1 and TRBJ2-3; 10 bases match TRBD1. CDR3 length: 15 residues. Germline V lookup: CDR1 SQVTM, CDR2 ANQGSEA. Trimming at V came to 7 bases and at J to 2 bases, leaving 9 bases not matched to a gene. The CDR3 loop reads CSAAGQGTYTDTQYF. In DNA, the CDR3 is TGCAGCGCTGCGGGACAGGGGACTTACACAGATACGCAGTATTTT.

In this sample, this clonotype turned up a few times. The chain joins TRBV5-1 to TRBJ2-2; 9 bases are shared with TRBD1. After removal of 4 bases from V and 7 bases from J, the junction contained 5 bases not matched to a gene. The CDR3 covers 14 residues. Germline CDR1 reads SGHRS; CDR2 reads YFSETQ. CDR3 bases: TGCGCCAGCAGCAAAGGGACAGGGAACGGGGAGCTGTTTTTT. Translation gives CASSKGTGNGELFF.

Only a few counts were recorded for this clonotype. The chain joins TRBV5-1 to TRBJ2-1, with 9 bases aligning to TRBD1. V was pared by 7 bases and J by 5 bases, with 4 bases of the junction left unmatched. The CDR3 totals 13 residues. From germline, CDR1 is SGHRS and CDR2 YFSETQ. The CDR3 spells CASWGQGHNEQFF. The CDR3 nucleotides read TGCGCCAGCTGGGGACAGGGACACAATGAGCAGTTCTTC.

There are many counts of this clonotype. The V gene is TRBV29-1, the J gene TRBJ2-1; D might be TRBD2 (6 bases). The CDR3 contains 12 residues. The V and J ends lost 4 bases and 6 bases respectively, with 10 bases between them. CDR1 is SQVTM, CDR2 ANQGSEA, per germline. CDR3 DNA sequence: TGCAGCGTTGCACAGACTAGCAATGAGCAGTTCTTC. It yields the protein CSVAQTSNEQFF.

This clonotype has more than one count but fewer than ten. V gene TRBV5-1 combines with J gene TRBJ2-1, with TRBD1 matching over 8 bases. Germline V CDR1 and CDR2: SGHRS, YFSETQ. This CDR3 is built from 14 residues. V lost 7 bases and J lost 4; bases outside the gene matches: 7. The CDR3 nucleotides are TGCGCCAGCGACCGGACAGGGTCATACAATGAGCAGTTCTTC. Protein product: CASDRTGSYNEQFF.

This clonotype was detected ten times or more. V is TRBV20-1 and J is TRBJ2-7, with 8 bases that match TRBD1. The CDR3 loop spans 13 amino acids. The ends lost 5 bases at V and 3 bases at J; junction bases unmatched: 6. Per germline, CDR1 DFQATT and CDR2 SNEGSKA (reference sequence). The CDR3 DNA reads TGCAGTGCTGGTCAGGGGGCCCACTACGAGCAGTACTTC. It encodes CSAGQGAHYEQYF.

This clonotype was counted between two and nine times. V usage is TRBV11-2 and J usage is TRBJ2-3; TRBD2 might be the D (7 bases). This CDR3 spans 15 amino acids. Trimming left V 4 bases short and J 4 bases short, with 15 bases between. Germline V gives CDR1 SGHAT, CDR2 FQNNGV. The DNA for the CDR3 is TGTGCCAGCAGCTCGACCCCGGGGGGCGCAGATACGCAGTATTTT. Amino acids: CASSSTPGGADTQYF.

In this sample, this clonotype turned up a few times. The chain has TRBV20-1 and TRBJ2-1, with D tentatively TRBD2 (6 bases). V was shortened by 3 bases and J by 5 bases, with 17 bases between the two germline ends. The CDR3 totals 15 residues. Germline CDR1 and CDR2: DFQATT and SNEGSKA (reference sequence). This CDR3 is CSARILVAADNEQFF. CDR3 DNA sequence: TGCAGTGCTAGGATCCTTGTAGCGGCGGACAATGAGCAGTTCTTC.

V gene TRBV27 combines with J gene TRBJ2-1, with TRBD2 identical over 7 bases. The V segment lost 3 bases and the J segment 0 bases; nucleotides outside the gene matches: 5. CDR1 is MNHEY and CDR2 is SMNVEV in the germline V gene (reference sequence). The CDR3 spans 16 residues. This CDR3 reads CASSFIGGSSYNEQFF. The CDR3, as DNA: TGTGCCAGCAGTTTTATTGGCGGGAGCTCCTACAATGAGCAGTTCTTC.

The chain is built from TRBV2 and TRBJ2-7; D tentatively reads TRBD1 or TRBD2 (5 bases each). V gave up 8 bases and J gave up 0 bases, with 11 bases separating them. This CDR3 spans 13 amino acids. The germline gives CDR1 SNHLY, CDR2 FYNNEI. CDR3 in amino acids: CASLWGSSYEQYF. As DNA, the CDR3 is TGTGCCAGCCTTTGGGGGAGCTCCTACGAGCAGTACTTC.